This TCR beta chain came from a study of CD8+ T cells in alopecia areata. This clone has more than one count but fewer than ten. Its specificity is unknown. As the sequencing template, cDNA was produced by extracting RNA and reverse transcribing it. TCRdb's copy holds only in-frame clones and misses some; the assay was immunoSEQ multiplex PCR. The table includes around 200,000 clones, roughly 53% detected once. Indicated treatment: oral pan-JAK inhibitor, 5-10 mg twice daily. The germline gives CDR1 SGHNT, CDR2 YYREEE (reference sequence). With 2 bases clipped from V and 3 bases from J, the junction kept 15 bases outside the gene matches. The CDR3 loop spans 18 amino acids. Findings of the study overall: Scalp lesions, especially in alopecia totalis/universalis, had higher clonality than normal scalp.

This chain uses TRBV5-4 with TRBJ1-1, with TRBD1 matching over 8 bases. This receptor was taken from a human donor with alopecia areata. The specimen was CD8+ T cells sorted from blood, collected at week 24, from a patient treated with tofacitinib. The CDR3 is CASSFRTGRMMEDTEAFF. As DNA, the CDR3 is TGTGCCAGCAGCTTCCGGACAGGGAGGATGATGGAGGACACTGAAGCTTTCTTT. Full variable domain (remainder filled in from reference TRBV5-4 and TRBJ1-1): ETGVTQSPTHLIKTRGQQVTLRCSSQSGHNTVSWYQQALGQGPQFIFQYYREEENGRGNFPPRFSGLQFPNYSSELNVNALELDDSALYLCASSFRTGRMMEDTEAFFGQGTRLTVV.